The 10 T cell receptor beta chains given below trace back to one sample, sequenced in a study of T cell clonality in common variable immunodeficiency. Assay used: immunoSEQ multiplex PCR; TCRdb lists only in-frame clones, some missing. The sample contains around 34,000 clones, none of them singletons. Material for sequencing was peripheral blood mononuclear cells. These receptors were obtained from a person aged 18 to 69 in good health.

In its sample, this clone was seen many times. The DNA ends 3 residues before the CDR3 does, and the rest of the CDR3 is filled in from the germline J gene. The rearrangement uses TRBV30 and TRBJ1-5, with a tentative D call TRBD1 (5 bases). V lost 1 base, J lost 0 bases, and 13 bases lay in between. Germline V lookup: CDR1 GTSNPN, CDR2 SVGIG (reference sequence). The CDR3 has 16 amino acids. CDR3 bases read: TGTGCCTGGAGTGGGGGGGGACCCCGTAGCAATCAGCCC. Translating gives CAWSGGGPRSNQP. The entire CDR3 sequence reads CAWSGGGPRSNQPQHF.

This clone was counted ten times or more. The sequenced fragment ends 3 residues before the CDR3 boundary, so the rest is inferred from the germline J gene. The chain recombines TRBV30 with TRBJ1-4; 9 bases are a match to TRBD1. Germline assignment: CDR1 GTSNPN and CDR2 SVGIG (reference sequence). The J segment lost 3 bases and the V segment lost 5 bases, leaving 4 bases of the junction unmatched. The CDR3 has 14 residues. The part of the CDR3 DNA that was read is TGTGCCTGGGCTCGGACAGGGGCTAATGAAAAA. This translates into CAWARTGANEK. The full CDR3 reads CAWARTGANEKLFF.

This clone was counted many times. The read ends 3 residues early relative to the CDR3; the germline J gene fills the gap. The chain uses TRBV2 and TRBJ1-6; D possibly corresponds to TRBD1 (6 bases). This CDR3 region has 15 residues. Germline lookup yields CDR1 SNHLY and CDR2 FYNNEI. Trimming stripped 9 bases from V and 0 bases from J, with 12 bases between. The sequenced part of the CDR3 DNA is TGTGCCAGAAGGACACAGGGCTCCTATAATTCACCC. Its protein is CARRTQGSYNSP. In full, the CDR3 reads CARRTQGSYNSPLHF.

This clone was picked up many times. The read halts 3 residues ahead of the CDR3 end, with the missing end drawn from the germline J gene. This rearrangement joins TRBV5-5 to TRBJ2-5; a possible D gene is TRBD1 (6 bases). This CDR3 is 13 amino acids long. Germline V CDR1 and CDR2: SGHKS, YYEKEE (reference sequence). Trimming took off 1 base at V and 4 bases at J, with 8 bases between the two ends. The CDR3 loop reads CASSLQGRETQYF. The sequenced CDR3 bases are TGTGCCAGCAGCTTGCAGGGGCGAGAGACC. Supplemented by reference TRBV5-5 and TRBJ2-5, the full variable domain reads DAGVTQSPTHLIKTRGQQVTLRCSPISGHKSVSWYQQVLGQGPQFIFQYYEKEERGRGNFPDRFSARQFPNYSSELNVNALLLGDSALYLCASSLQGRETQYFGPGTRLLVL.

This clone was recorded many times. Read data end 3 residues before the CDR3 end; the end is taken from the germline J gene. The chain has TRBV28 and TRBJ2-7, with TRBD2 matching over 12 bases. Germline CDR1 reads MDHEN; CDR2 reads SYDVKM. The trim removed 6 bases at V and 2 bases at J, leaving 8 bases unmatched. The CDR3 has 16 amino acids. CDR3 in amino acids: CASRFQLAGGPYEQYF. CDR3 bases read: TGTGCCAGCAGGTTCCAACTAGCGGGAGGTCCCTACGAG.

This clone was counted at least ten times. The read comes to an end 3 residues before the CDR3 does, leaving the germline J gene to fill in the end. The rearrangement links TRBV7-9 to TRBJ2-1, with D possibly matching TRBD1 (5 bases). V was pared by 0 bases and J by 8 bases, with 11 bases between. The germline V gene has CDR1 SEHNR and CDR2 FQNEAQ (reference sequence). This CDR3 is 14 amino acids long. The sequenced part of the CDR3 DNA is TGTGCCAGCAGCTTAGCTCAGGGTGGGGATGAG. Its translation is CASSLAQGGDE. The whole CDR3 reads CASSLAQGGDEQFF.

This clone turned up a few times. The read gets to within 3 residues of the CDR3 end, and the germline J gene fills in the rest. V is TRBV2 and J is TRBJ1-4; perhaps TRBD1 as D (6 bases). The CDR3 is made up of 14 amino acids. Germline V gene sequence: CDR1 SNHLY, CDR2 FYNNEI. V lost 9 bases to trimming and J lost 0 bases, with 11 bases between them. CDR3 amino acids: CASFRGATNEKLFF. The CDR3 bases that were read are TGTGCCAGTTTCAGGGGTGCAACTAATGAAAAA.

This clone appeared a few times. Sequencing ends 3 residues short of the CDR3 end; the germline J gene provides the rest. The J gene is TRBJ1-1, the V gene TRBV19, with D maybe TRBD1 (6 bases). V lost 6 bases and J 3 bases, leaving 23 bases between the germline ends. This CDR3 is 17 amino acids long. Per germline, CDR1 LNHDA and CDR2 SQIVND (reference sequence). CDR3 protein: CASSDPRGVLGDTEAFF. CDR3 bases read: TGTGCCAGTAGCGACCCCAGGGGCGTTTTGGGGGACACTGAA.

At least ten counts were recorded for this clone. The read is 3 residues too short to cover the CDR3 end, so that end is filled in from the germline J gene. This sequence joins TRBV6-1 and TRBJ1-3; D not certain. CDR3 length: 17 residues. CDR1 is MNHNS, CDR2 SASEGT, per germline. Trimming took off 2 bases at V and 0 bases at J, with 14 bases between the two ends. The CDR3 DNA, read in part, is TGTGCCAGCAGTGAATGGTCCGCACTGAACTCTGGAAACACC. Translation gives CASSEWSALNSGNT. The full CDR3 protein reads CASSEWSALNSGNTIYF.

This clone was seen many times. Read data end 3 residues before the CDR3 end; the end is taken from the germline J gene. This sequence joins TRBV19 and TRBJ1-2; D perhaps matches TRBD1 (5 bases). Trimming pared 7 bases from V and 1 base from J, leaving 22 bases between. This CDR3 comprises 17 residues. The V gene's germline CDR1 is LNHDA and CDR2 SQIVND (reference sequence). The sequenced part of the CDR3 DNA is TGTGCCAGTAACTTTCTCTACGTCCGACAGCTTAACTATGGC. Residues: CASNFLYVRQLNYG. The complete CDR3 reads CASNFLYVRQLNYGYTF.